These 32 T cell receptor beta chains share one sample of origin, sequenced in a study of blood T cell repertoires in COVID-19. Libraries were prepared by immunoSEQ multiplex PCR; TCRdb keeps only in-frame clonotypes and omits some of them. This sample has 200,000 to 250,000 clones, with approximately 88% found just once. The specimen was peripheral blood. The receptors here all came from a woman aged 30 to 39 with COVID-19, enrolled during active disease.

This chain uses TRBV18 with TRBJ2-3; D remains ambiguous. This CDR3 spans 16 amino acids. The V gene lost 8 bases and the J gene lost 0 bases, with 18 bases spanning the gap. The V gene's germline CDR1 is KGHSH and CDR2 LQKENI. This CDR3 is CASTHGGDSSTDTQYF. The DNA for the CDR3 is TGTGCCAGCACGCACGGCGGCGATTCTAGCACAGATACGCAGTATTTT.

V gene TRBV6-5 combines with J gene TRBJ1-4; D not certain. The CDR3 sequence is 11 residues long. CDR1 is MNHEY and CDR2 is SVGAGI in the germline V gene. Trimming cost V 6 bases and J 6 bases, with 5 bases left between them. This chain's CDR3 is CASSVYEKLFF. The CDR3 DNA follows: TGTGCCAGCAGCGTCTATGAAAAACTGTTTTTT.

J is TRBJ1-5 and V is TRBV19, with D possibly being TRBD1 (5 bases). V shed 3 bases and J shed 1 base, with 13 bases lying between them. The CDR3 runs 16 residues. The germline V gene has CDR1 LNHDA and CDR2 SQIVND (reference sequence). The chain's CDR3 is CASSIAPGQSNQPQHF. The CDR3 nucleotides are TGTGCCAGTAGTATCGCCCCAGGGCAAAGCAATCAGCCCCAGCATTTT.

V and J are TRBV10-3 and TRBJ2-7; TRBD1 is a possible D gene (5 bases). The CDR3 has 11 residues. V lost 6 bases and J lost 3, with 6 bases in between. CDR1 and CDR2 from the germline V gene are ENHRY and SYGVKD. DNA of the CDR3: TGTGCCATCAGAGGGGACTACGAGCAGTACTTC. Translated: CAIRGDYEQYF.

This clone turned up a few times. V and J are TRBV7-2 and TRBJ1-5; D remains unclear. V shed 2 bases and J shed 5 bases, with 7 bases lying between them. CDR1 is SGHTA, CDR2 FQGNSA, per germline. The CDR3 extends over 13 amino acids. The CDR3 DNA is TGTGCCAGCAGCTTAACCGGGGATCAGCCCCAGCATTTT. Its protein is CASSLTGDQPQHF.

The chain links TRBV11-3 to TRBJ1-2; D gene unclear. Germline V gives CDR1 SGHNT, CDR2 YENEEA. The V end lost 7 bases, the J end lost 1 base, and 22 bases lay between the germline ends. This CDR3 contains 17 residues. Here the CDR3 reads CASIPERAPKINYGYTF. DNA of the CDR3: TGTGCCAGCATCCCAGAGCGGGCGCCTAAAATTAACTATGGCTACACCTTC.

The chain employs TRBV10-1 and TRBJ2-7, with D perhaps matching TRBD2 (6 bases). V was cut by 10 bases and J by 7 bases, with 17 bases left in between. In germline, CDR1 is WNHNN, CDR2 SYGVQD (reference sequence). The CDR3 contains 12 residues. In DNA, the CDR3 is TGCGCCAAAAATAGCGGTTTGTGGGAGCAGTACGTC. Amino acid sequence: CAKNSGLWEQYV.

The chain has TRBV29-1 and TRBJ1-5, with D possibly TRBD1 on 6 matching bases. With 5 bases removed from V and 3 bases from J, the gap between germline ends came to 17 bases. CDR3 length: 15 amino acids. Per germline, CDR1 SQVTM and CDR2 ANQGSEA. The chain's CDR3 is CSVTYQDSSNQPQHF. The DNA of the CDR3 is TGCAGCGTTACCTACCAGGACAGTTCCAATCAGCCCCAGCATTTT.

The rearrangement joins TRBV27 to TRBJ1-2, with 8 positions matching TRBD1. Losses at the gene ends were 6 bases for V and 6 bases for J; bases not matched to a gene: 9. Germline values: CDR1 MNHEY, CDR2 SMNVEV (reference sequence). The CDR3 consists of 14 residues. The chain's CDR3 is CASRQSGGPHGYTF. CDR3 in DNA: TGTGCCAGCAGACAATCAGGGGGCCCCCATGGCTACACCTTC.

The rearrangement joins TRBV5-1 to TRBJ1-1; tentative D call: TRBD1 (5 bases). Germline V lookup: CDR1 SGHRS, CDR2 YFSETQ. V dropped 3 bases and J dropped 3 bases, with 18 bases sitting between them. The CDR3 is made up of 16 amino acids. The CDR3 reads CASSYGGVRRYTEAFF. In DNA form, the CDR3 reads TGCGCCAGCAGCTATGGGGGGGTTCGTCGTTACACTGAAGCTTTCTTT.

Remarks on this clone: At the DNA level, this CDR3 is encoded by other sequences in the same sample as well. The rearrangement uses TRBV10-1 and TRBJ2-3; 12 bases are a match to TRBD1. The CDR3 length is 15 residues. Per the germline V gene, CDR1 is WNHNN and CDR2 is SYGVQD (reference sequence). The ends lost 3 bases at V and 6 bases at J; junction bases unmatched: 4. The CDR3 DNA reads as TGCGCCAGCAGTGAAGGGACAGGGGGCCGGGATACGCAGTATTTT. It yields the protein CASSEGTGGRDTQYF.

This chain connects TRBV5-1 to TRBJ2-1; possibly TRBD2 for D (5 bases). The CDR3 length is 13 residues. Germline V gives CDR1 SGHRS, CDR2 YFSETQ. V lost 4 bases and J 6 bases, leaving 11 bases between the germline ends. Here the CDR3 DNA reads TGCGCCAGCAGCCCGGACTCAGCCAATGAGCAGTTCTTC. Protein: CASSPDSANEQFF.

The CDR3 DNA reads as TGTGCCAGCAGCCCGGGACAGGGGGTCACAGATACGCAGTATTTT. Its translation is CASSPGQGVTDTQYF. This rearrangement joins TRBV5-4 to TRBJ2-3; the match to TRBD1 covers 11 bases. V shed 4 bases, J shed 2 bases, and the junction held 3 bases outside the gene matches. The CDR3 runs 15 residues. The germline V gene has CDR1 SGHNT and CDR2 YYREEE (reference sequence).

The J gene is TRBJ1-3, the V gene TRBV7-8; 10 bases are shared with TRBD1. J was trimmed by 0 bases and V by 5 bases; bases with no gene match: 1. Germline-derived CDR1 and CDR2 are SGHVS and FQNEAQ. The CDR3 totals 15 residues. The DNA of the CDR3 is TGTGCCAGCAGCCGGACAGGGGGCTCTGGAAACACCATATATTTT. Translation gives CASSRTGGSGNTIYF.

The chain's CDR3 is CASSLWWGQGNQPQHF. The CDR3, as DNA: TGTGCCAGCAGCCTATGGTGGGGGCAGGGCAATCAGCCCCAGCATTTT. The V and J genes are TRBV7-9 and TRBJ1-5, with D possibly TRBD1 on 6 matching bases. Germline CDR1 reads SEHNR; CDR2 reads FQNEAQ (reference sequence). There are 16 residues in the CDR3. The V end lost 5 bases, the J end lost 2 bases, and 16 bases lay between the germline ends. Variable domain in full (rest from reference TRBV7-9 and TRBJ1-5): DTGVSQNPRHKITKRGQNVTFRCDPISEHNRLYWYRQTLGQGPEFLTYFQNEAQLEKSRLLSDRFSAERPKGSFSTLEIQRTEQGDSAMYLCASSLWWGQGNQPQHFGDGTRLSIL.

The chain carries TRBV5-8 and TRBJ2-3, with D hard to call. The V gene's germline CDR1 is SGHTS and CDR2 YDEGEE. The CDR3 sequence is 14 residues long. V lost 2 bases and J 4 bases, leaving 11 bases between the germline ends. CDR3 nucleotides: TGTGCCAGCAGCTTCTCCCTAATCCCAGATACGCAGTATTTT. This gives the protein CASSFSLIPDTQYF.

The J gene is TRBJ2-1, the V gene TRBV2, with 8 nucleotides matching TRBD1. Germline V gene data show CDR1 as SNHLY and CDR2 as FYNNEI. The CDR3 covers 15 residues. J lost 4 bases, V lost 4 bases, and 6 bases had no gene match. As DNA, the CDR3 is TGTGCCAGCAGTGCCGAACAGGGGGAGTACAATGAGCAGTTCTTC. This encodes CASSAEQGEYNEQFF. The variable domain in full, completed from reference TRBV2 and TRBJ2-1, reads EPEVTQTPSHQVTQMGQEVILRCVPISNHLYFYWYRQILGQKVEFLVSFYNNEISEKSEIFDDQFSVERPDGSNFTLKIRSTKLEDSAMYFCASSAEQGEYNEQFFGPGTRLTVL.

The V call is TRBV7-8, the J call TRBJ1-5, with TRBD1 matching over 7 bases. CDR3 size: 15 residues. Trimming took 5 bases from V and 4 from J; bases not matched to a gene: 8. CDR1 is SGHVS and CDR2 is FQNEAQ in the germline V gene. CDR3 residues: CASSLRGQPNQPQHF. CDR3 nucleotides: TGTGCCAGCAGCCTAAGGGGACAGCCTAATCAGCCCCAGCATTTT.

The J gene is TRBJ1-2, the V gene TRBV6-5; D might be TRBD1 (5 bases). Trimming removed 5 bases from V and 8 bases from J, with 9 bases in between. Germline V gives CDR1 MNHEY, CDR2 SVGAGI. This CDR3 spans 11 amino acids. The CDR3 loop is CASSLNRGYTF. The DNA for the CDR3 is TGTGCCAGCAGTCTGAACAGGGGCTACACCTTC.

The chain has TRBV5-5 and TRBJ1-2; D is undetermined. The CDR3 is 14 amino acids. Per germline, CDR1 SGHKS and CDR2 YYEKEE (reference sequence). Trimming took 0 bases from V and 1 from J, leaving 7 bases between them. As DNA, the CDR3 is TGTGCCAGCAGCTTGGGACTTTTTAACTATGGCTACACCTTC. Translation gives CASSLGLFNYGYTF.

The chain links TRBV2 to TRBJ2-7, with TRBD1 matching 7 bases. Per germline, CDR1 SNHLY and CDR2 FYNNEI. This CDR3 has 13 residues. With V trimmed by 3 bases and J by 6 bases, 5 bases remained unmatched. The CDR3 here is CASSDEGAGEQYF. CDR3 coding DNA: TGTGCCAGCAGTGATGAGGGGGCCGGCGAGCAGTACTTC. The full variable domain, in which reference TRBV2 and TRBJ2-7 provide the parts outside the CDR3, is EPEVTQTPSHQVTQMGQEVILRCVPISNHLYFYWYRQILGQKVEFLVSFYNNEISEKSEIFDDQFSVERPDGSNFTLKIRSTKLEDSAMYFCASSDEGAGEQYFGPGTRLTVT.

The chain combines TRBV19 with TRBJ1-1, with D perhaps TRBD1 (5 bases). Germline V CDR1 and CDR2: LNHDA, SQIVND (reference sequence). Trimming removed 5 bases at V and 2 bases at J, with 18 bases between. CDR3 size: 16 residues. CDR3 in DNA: TGTGCCAGTAGTCCCCCCCGAAGACAGTCTAACACTGAAGCTTTCTTT. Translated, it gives CASSPPRRQSNTEAFF.

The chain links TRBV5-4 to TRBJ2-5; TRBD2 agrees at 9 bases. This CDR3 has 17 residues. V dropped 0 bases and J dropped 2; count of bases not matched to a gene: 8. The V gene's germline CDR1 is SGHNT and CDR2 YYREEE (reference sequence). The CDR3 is CASSLGGGGAPQETQYF. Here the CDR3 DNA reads TGTGCCAGCAGCTTGGGTGGCGGGGGGGCGCCTCAAGAGACCCAGTACTTC.

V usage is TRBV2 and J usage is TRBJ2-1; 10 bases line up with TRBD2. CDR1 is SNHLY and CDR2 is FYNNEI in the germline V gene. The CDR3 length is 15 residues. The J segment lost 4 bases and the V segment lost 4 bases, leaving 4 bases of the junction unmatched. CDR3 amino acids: CASSVSSGGYNEQFF. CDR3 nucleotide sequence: TGTGCCAGCAGTGTATCTAGCGGGGGATACAATGAGCAGTTCTTC.

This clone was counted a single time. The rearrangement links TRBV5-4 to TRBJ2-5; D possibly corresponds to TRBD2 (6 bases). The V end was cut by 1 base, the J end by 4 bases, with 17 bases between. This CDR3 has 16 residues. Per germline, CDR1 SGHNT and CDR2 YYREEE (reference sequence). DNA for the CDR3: TGTGCCAGCAGCTTGACATCCGGAGGAGGGAGAGAGACCCAGTACTTC. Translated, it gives CASSLTSGGGRETQYF. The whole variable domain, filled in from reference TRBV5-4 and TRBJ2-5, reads ETGVTQSPTHLIKTRGQQVTLRCSSQSGHNTVSWYQQALGQGPQFIFQYYREEENGRGNFPPRFSGLQFPNYSSELNVNALELDDSALYLCASSLTSGGGRETQYFGPGTRLLVL.

The CDR3 loop reads CASSSLAGGYNEQFF. The CDR3, as DNA: TGTGCCAGCAGTTCACTAGCGGGAGGCTACAATGAGCAGTTCTTC. The chain uses TRBV6-2 or TRBV6-3 and TRBJ2-1; 12 bases are shared with TRBD2. Germline V gives CDR1 MNHEY, CDR2 SVGEGT. Trimming removed 4 bases from V and 3 bases from J; junction bases left unmatched: 1. CDR3 length equals 15 residues.

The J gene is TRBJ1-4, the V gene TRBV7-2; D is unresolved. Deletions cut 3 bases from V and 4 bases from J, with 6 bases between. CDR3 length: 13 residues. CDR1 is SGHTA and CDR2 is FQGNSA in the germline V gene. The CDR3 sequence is CASSLSLNEKLFF. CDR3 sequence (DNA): TGTGCCAGCAGCTTGAGCCTTAATGAAAAACTGTTTTTT. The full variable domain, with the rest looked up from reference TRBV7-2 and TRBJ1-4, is GAGVSQSPSNKVTEKGKDVELRCDPISGHTALYWYRQSLGQGLEFLIYFQGNSAPDKSGLPSDRFSAERTGGSVSTLTIQRTQQEDSAVYLCASSLSLNEKLFFGSGTQLSVL.

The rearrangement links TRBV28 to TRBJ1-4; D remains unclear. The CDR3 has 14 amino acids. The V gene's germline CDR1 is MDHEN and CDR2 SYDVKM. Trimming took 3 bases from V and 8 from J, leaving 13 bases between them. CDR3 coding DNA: TGTGCCAGCAGTTTTAGAGGGTATGGGGAAAAACTGTTTTTT. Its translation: CASSFRGYGEKLFF.

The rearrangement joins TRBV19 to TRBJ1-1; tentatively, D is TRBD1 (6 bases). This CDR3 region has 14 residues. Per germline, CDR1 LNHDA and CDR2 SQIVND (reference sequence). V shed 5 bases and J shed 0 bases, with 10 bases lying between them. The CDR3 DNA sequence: TGTGCCAGTAGTTTAGCAGGGGTGAACACTGAAGCTTTCTTT. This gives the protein CASSLAGVNTEAFF.

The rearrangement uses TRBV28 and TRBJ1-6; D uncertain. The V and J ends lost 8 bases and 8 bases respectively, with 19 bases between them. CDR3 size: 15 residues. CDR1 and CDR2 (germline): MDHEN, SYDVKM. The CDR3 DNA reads TGTGCCAGCCAAGGAGGTGACGGAACCTATTCACCCCTCCACTTT. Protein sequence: CASQGGDGTYSPLHF.

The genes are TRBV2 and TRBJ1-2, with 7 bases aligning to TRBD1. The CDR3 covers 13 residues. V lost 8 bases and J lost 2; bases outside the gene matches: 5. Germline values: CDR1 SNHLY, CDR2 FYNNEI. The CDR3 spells CASLTGLNYGYTF. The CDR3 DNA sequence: TGTGCCAGCCTGACAGGGCTGAACTATGGCTACACCTTC.

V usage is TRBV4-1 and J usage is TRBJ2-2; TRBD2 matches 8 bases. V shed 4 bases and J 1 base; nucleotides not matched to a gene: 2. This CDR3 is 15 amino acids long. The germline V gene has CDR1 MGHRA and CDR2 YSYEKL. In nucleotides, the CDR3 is TGCGCCAGCAGCCTAAGCGGGGGGAACACCGGGGAGCTGTTTTTT. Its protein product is CASSLSGGNTGELFF.